This TCR beta chain came from a study of T-cell memory formation after mild COVID-19 (dated by TCRdb to the early 2020s). Looking at the study overall: TCR sequence clusters from the two donors were found to be largely donor specific. In a couple of donors, T-cell clones that expanded and contracted after mild COVID-19 were followed by sequencing TCRalpha and TCRbeta repertoires longitudinally. Two young, previously healthy adult volunteers made up the cohort, one male and one female. The research as a whole found: Whether the second-wave clones peaking on day 37 were SARS-CoV-2 specific was not confirmed. From day 15 to 85, contracting clones showed balanced CD4/CD8 phenotypes, whereas a second wave of clones that expanded from day 15 to 37 leaned towards CD4+. The study covered only a couple of mild cases, and larger cohorts including severe cases with pre-infection samples were considered necessary. Some responding clones were detected in pre-infection memory, suggesting pre-existing cross-reactive memory T cells joined the SARS-CoV-2 response. Contracting CD4+ clones were located mainly in the CM and EM memory subsets, whereas CD8+ clones were found to be enriched in EMRA.

V drops 6 bases and J drops 2 bases, leaving 11 bases in between. There are 14 amino acids in the CDR3, from cysteine to phenylalanine inclusive. Left in the record is the CDR3 DNA by itself, 42 bases read in frame from the first base. Looking up the germline V gene yields CDR1 SGHVS and CDR2 FQNEAQ. Ficoll-Paque density gradient centrifugation was used to isolate PBMCs. For sequencing, an Illumina NovaSeq 6000 was employed. Using 5'RACE with constant-segment primers, TCRalpha and TCRbeta cDNA libraries were constructed, with sample barcodes and unique molecular identifiers added in the process. RNA was extracted from every sample with Trizol reagent. Libraries were amplified in two PCR steps, with a second sample barcode and Illumina TruSeq adapters added in the second step. The libraries were sequenced on an Illumina NovaSeq using 2 x 150 bp paired-end reads. Under the source paper's analysis protocol: Reads were demultiplexed and collapsed into UMI-guided consensus sequences with migec v1.2.7. Using mixcr v2.1.11, UMI consensuses were aligned to TRA and TRB V and J templates and then assembled into clonotypes. Expanded or contracted clonotypes were those called significant by both edgeR and NoisET, with noise models trained on biological replicates. edgeR calls used a false discovery rate-adjusted p below 0.01 and a log2 fold-change threshold of 1. As an exploratory analysis of dynamics, max-normalized trajectories of the 1000 most abundant clonotypes were examined by PCA with hierarchical clustering. Each responding clone was given a CD4 or CD8 phenotype based on the CD4+ and CD8+ repertoires, which had been sequenced separately. In TCRdb, the public reads were trimmed at Q25 with fastp and aligned with MiXCR, with productive beta chains retained. All rows with the same CDR3 protein become a single entry with the most common DNA and genes. The V and J calls shown here were made by TCRdb, not taken from the authors' results. This sample holds about 610,000 distinct CDR3 sequences; approximately 15% were observed only once. Approximately 8.1% of the sample is held by the ten biggest clonotypes.

This clonotype was seen more than once but under ten times. Its antigen remains undetermined. Qualities for individual bases were not recorded, and no much larger clone is one base off. Sequenced sample: PBMCs or a T cell subset sorted from them (not recorded which). This receptor was identified in an adult woman who had mild COVID-19 (a few samples of this study predate the infection). The sample titles of this study are shuffled in the database, so cell type and time point are left out; the donor was told from shared clones. The rearrangement joined TRBV7-8 to TRBJ1-3; no D gene is confidently identified. At the DNA level, the sequence is TGTGCCAGCAGGGGTCTCGAGGCTGGAAACACCATATATTTT. It encodes CASRGLEAGNTIYF.